One and the same sample provided the 2 T cell receptor beta chains below, sequenced in a study of T-cell reconstitution after alpha-beta-depleted transplantation in children. Unique molecular identifiers were incorporated when the TCRbeta library was constructed. TCRdb passed the PCR reads through MiXCR, listing each CDR3 protein once. The sample includes about 18,000 distinct CDR3 sequences, approximately 4.9% seen only once; the top ten take less than 7%. The sample here was PBMCs, taken before TCRalphabeta/CD19-depleted stem cell transplant. The source of these receptors is a boy between 5 and 17 years old with acute lymphoblastic leukemia, due to receive a stem cell transplant.

There are many counts of this clonotype. CDR3 amino acids: CASRVDESTDTQYF. CDR3 DNA sequence: TGTGCCAGCAGAGTCGATGAATCCACAGATACGCAGTATTTT. This chain joins TRBV28 and TRBJ2-3; D call uncertain. Germline V gene sequence: CDR1 MDHEN, CDR2 SYDVKM. CDR3 size: 14 residues. V was clipped by 6 bases and J by 2 bases, with 12 bases between them.

This clonotype appeared many times. The chain joins TRBV20-1 to TRBJ2-5; D unresolved. Germline V lookup: CDR1 DFQATT, CDR2 SNEGSKA (reference sequence). Trimming removed 4 bases at V and 5 bases at J, with 8 bases between. The CDR3 contains 11 residues. In nucleotides, the CDR3 is TGCAGTGCTACGACCGGGGAGACCCAGTACTTC. Its translation is CSATTGETQYF.